Listed below are T cell receptor beta chains from one sample, sequenced in a study of vaccination and CD4 T cells after COVID-19. No antigen has been assigned to these receptors. Each CDR3 protein is one row after TCRdb ran MiXCR on the PCR reads. The sample consists of about 11,000 distinct CDR3 sequences, about 60% of them appearing once. The source material was CD4+ T cells from blood, cultured in vitro. The receptors come from a human donor who had recovered from COVID-19. The CDR3 runs from the conserved cysteine through the conserved F or W. The D gene is left open where the match is weak. Clone size, where shown, is once, few, many, or a class for clones that have expanded.

j_call clone_size v_call d_call cdr3_aa cdr3_nt
TRBJ2-5 . TRBV7-6 TRBD2 CASLAGGPQETQYF TGTGCCAGCCTAGCGGGGGGGCCCCAAGAGACCCAGTACTTC
TRBJ1-1 once TRBV21-1 . CASSTRDRGKSKYTEAFF TGTGCCAGCAGCACCCGGGACAGGGGAAAGAGTAAGTACACTGAAGCTTTCTTT
TRBJ2-2 few TRBV6-1 . CASSPRLAAANTGELFF TGTGCCAGCAGTCCACGTCTCGCGGCAGCGAACACCGGGGAGCTGTTTTTT
TRBJ1-2 . TRBV5-3 . CARSSKRIGTGDGYTF TGTGCCAGAAGCTCAAAACGGATAGGCACGGGAGATGGCTACACCTTC
TRBJ1-2 . TRBV6-5 . CASSYVVGAYGYTF TGTGCCAGCAGTTACGTAGTGGGGGCCTATGGCTACACCTTC
TRBJ2-3 . TRBV20-1 TRBD2 CSASAASGLDTQYF TGCAGTGCTAGCGCGGCTAGCGGGTTAGATACGCAGTATTTT
TRBJ1-1 . TRBV4-2 . CASSLARRPEAFF TGTGCCAGCAGTCTTGCGAGGCGGCCTGAAGCTTTCTTT
TRBJ2-3 . TRBV6-1 . CASSRGLGDTQYF TGTGCCAGCAGTAGGGGCTTGGGGGATACGCAGTATTTT
TRBJ2-6 few TRBV27 . CASSYIGANVLTF TGTGCCAGCAGTTATATTGGGGCCAACGTCCTGACTTTC
TRBJ2-1 . TRBV20-1 . CSARDSGTTRNEQFF TGCAGTGCTAGAGATAGCGGCACCACCCGCAATGAGCAGTTCTTC
TRBJ2-1 . TRBV20-1 TRBD2 CSARDLSGGYNEQFF TGCAGTGCTAGAGATCTAAGCGGGGGCTACAATGAGCAGTTCTTC
TRBJ1-6 . TRBV20-1 . CSARDGSYNSPLHF TGCAGTGCTAGAGACGGTTCCTATAATTCACCCCTCCACTTT
TRBJ1-2 . TRBV5-1 TRBD1 CASSYGDSNYGYTF TGCGCCAGCAGCTACGGGGACAGTAACTATGGCTACACCTTC
TRBJ2-3 . TRBV25-1 . CASSEWGRTDTQYF TGTGCCAGCAGTGAATGGGGGCGCACAGATACGCAGTATTTT
TRBJ1-6 few TRBV19 . CASTSGRGDSPLHF .
TRBJ2-7 few TRBV29-1 TRBD1 CSVDVTGAYEQYF TGCAGCGTTGATGTTACAGGGGCCTACGAGCAGTACTTC
TRBJ2-7 . TRBV20-1 TRBD1 CSAAGTGLHYEQYF TGCAGTGCCGCTGGGACAGGTCTCCACTACGAGCAGTACTTC
TRBJ1-2 . TRBV5-1 TRBD1 CASSLNTGANYGYTF TGCGCCAGCAGCTTGAATACAGGGGCTAACTATGGCTACACCTTC
TRBJ1-2 . TRBV20-1 . CSARDFRGDYGYTF TGCAGTGCTAGAGATTTCCGGGGGGACTATGGCTACACCTTC
TRBJ2-2 . TRBV5-1 TRBD1 CASSWGQGGTGELFF TGCGCCAGCAGCTGGGGACAGGGTGGAACCGGGGAGCTGTTTTTT